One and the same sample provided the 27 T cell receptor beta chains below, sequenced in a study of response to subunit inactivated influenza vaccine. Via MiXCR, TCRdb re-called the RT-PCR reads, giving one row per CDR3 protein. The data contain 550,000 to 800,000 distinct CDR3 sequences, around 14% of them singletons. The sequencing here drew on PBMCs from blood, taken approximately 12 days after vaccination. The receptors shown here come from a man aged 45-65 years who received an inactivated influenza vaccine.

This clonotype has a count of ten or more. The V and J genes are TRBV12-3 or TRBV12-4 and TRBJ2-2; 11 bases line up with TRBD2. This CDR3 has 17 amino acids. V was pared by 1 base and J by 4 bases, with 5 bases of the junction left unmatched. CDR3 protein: CASSLEGLADFTGELFF. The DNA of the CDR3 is TGTGCCAGCAGTTTAGAGGGACTAGCGGATTTCACCGGGGAGCTGTTTTTT.

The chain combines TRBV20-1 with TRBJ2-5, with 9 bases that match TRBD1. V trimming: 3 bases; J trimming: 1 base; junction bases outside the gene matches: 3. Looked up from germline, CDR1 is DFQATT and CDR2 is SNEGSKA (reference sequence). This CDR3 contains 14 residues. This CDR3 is CSASRDRVQETQYF. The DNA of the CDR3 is TGCAGTGCTAGCCGGGACAGGGTCCAAGAGACCCAGTACTTC.

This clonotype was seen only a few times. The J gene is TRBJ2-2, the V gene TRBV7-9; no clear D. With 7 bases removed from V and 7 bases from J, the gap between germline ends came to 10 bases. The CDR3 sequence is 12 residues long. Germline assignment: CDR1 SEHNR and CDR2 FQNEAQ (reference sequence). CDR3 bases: TGTGCCAGCAATTCGGTCGTCGGGGAGCTGTTTTTT. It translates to CASNSVVGELFF.

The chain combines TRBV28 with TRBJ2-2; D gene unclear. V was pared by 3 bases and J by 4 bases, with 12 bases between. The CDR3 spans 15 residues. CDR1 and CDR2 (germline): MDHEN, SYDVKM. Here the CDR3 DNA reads TGTGCCAGCAGTTTCAATAGGGTTTTCACCGGGGAGCTGTTTTTT. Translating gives CASSFNRVFTGELFF.

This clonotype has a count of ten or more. The CDR3 bases are TGCGCCAGCAGCGCCGGAGGGGCGGGAGTTTACTACGAGCAGTACTTC. Protein sequence: CASSAGGAGVYYEQYF. The chain is built from TRBV5-1 and TRBJ2-7; 7 positions agree with TRBD2. CDR1 is SGHRS, CDR2 YFSETQ, per germline. This CDR3 is 16 amino acids long. J was trimmed by 3 bases and V by 4 bases; bases with no gene match: 13. The variable domain in full, with the rest retrieved from reference TRBV5-1 and TRBJ2-7, is KAGVTQTPRYLIKTRGQQVTLSCSPISGHRSVSWYQQTPGQGLQFLFEYFSETQRNKGNFPGRFSGRQFSNSRSEMNVSTLELGDSALYLCASSAGGAGVYYEQYFGPGTRLTVT.

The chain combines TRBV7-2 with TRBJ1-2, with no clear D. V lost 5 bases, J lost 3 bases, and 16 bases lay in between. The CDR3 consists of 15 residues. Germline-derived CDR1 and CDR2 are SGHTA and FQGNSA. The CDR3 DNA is TGTGCCAGCAGCCCCGGCCCTCAGACGGACTATGGCTACACCTTC. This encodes CASSPGPQTDYGYTF.

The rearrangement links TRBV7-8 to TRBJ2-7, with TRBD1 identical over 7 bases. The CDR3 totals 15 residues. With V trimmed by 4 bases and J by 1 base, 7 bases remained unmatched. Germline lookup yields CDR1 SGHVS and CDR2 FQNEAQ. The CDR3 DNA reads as TGTGCCAGCAGCTCCGGACAGGAAAGGTCCTACGAGCAGTACTTC. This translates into CASSSGQERSYEQYF. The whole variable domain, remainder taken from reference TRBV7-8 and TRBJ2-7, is GAGVSQSPRYKVAKRGQDVALRCDPISGHVSLFWYQQALGQGPEFLTYFQNEAQLDKSGLPSDRFFAERPEGSVSTLKIQRTQQEDSAVYLCASSSGQERSYEQYFGPGTRLTVT.

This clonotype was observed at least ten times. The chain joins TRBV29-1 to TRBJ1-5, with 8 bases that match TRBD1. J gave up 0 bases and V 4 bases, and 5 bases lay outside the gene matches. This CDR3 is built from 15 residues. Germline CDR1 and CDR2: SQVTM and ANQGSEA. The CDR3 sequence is CSVAQTGDSNQPQHF. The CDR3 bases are TGCAGCGTTGCGCAGACAGGGGATAGCAATCAGCCCCAGCATTTT.

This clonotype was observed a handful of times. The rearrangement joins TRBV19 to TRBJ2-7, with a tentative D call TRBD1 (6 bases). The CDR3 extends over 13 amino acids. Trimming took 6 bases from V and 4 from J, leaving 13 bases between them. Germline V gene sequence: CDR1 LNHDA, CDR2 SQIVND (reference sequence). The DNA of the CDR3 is TGTGCCAGTAGCTCCAGGGGACAATACGAGCAGTACTTC. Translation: CASSSRGQYEQYF.

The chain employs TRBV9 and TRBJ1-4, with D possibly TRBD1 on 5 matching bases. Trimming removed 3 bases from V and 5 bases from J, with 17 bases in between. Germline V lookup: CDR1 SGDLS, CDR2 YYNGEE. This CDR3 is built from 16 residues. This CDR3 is CASSARHRYRNEKLFF. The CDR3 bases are TGTGCCAGCAGCGCTCGCCACAGGTACCGGAATGAAAAACTGTTTTTT.

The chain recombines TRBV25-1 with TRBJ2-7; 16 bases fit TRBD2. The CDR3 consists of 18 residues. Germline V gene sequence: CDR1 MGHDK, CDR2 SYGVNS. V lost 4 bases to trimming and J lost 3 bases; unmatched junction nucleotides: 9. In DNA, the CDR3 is TGTGCCAGCAGTGGTCCCGGGACTAGCGGGAGGGGGATCTACGAGCAGTACTTC. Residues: CASSGPGTSGRGIYEQYF.

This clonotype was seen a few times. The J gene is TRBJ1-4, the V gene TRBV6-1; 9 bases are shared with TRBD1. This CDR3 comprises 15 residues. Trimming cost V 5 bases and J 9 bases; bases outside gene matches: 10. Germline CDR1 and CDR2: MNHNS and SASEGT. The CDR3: CASSPRTGALQKLFF. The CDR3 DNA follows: TGTGCCAGCAGTCCAAGGACAGGGGCGTTACAAAAACTGTTTTTT.

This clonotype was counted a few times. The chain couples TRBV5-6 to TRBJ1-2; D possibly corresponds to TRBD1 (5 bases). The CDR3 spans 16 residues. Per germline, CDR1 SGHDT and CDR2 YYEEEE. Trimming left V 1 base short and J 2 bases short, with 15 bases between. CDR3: CASSLRVWGPNYGYTF. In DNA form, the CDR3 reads TGTGCCAGCAGCTTGAGGGTGTGGGGACCCAACTATGGCTACACCTTC.

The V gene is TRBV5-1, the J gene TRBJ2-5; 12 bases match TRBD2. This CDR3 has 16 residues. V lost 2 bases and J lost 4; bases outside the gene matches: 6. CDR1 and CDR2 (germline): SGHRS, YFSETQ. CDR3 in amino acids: CASSFGSTSGRETQYF. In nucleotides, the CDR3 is TGCGCCAGCAGCTTTGGCTCGACTAGCGGGAGAGAGACCCAGTACTTC.

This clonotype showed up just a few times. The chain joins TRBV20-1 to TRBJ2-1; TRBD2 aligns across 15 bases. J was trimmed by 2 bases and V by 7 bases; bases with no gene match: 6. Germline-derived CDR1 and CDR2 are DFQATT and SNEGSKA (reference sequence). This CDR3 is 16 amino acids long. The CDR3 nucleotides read TGCAGTGGCGAGGGACTAGCGGGAGGACCCTACAATGAGCAGTTCTTC. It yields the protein CSGEGLAGGPYNEQFF.

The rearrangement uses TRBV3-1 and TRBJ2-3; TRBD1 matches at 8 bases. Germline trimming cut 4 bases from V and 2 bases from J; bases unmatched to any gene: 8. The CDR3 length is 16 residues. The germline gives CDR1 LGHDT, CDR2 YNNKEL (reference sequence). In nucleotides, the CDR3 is TGTGCCAGCAGCCGGACAGGGATTGACCTCACAGATACGCAGTATTTT. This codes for CASSRTGIDLTDTQYF.

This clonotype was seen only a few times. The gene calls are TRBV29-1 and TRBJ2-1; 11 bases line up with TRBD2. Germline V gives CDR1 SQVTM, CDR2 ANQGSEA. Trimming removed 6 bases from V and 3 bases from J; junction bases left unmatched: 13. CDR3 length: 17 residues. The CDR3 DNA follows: TGCAGCGTCAGCAGACCGGGACTAGCGGAATTCTACAATGAGCAGTTCTTC. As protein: CSVSRPGLAEFYNEQFF.

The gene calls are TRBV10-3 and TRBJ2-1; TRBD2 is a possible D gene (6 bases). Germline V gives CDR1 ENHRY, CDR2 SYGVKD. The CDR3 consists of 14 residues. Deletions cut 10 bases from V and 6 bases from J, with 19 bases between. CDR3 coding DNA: TGTGCCACCACACCGGGACTTGGGGGCAATGAGCAGTTCTTC. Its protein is CATTPGLGGNEQFF.

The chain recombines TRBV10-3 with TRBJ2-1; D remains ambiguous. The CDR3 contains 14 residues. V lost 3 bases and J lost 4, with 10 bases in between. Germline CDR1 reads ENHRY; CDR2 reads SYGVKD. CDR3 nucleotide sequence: TGTGCCATCAGTGATGGGCAGCCTTACAATGAGCAGTTCTTC. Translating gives CAISDGQPYNEQFF.

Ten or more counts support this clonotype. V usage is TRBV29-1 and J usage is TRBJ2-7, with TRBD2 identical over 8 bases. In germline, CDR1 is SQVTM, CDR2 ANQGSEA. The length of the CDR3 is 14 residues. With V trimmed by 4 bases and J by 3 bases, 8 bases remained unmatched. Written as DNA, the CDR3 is TGCAGCGTTGTGGGGTCGGGAGGGCTCTACGAGCAGTACTTC. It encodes CSVVGSGGLYEQYF.

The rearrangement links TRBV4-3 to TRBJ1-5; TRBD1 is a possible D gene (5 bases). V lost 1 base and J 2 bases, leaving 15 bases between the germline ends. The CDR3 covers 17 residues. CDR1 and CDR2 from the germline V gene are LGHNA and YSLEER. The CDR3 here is CASSQGVAGSGNQPQHF. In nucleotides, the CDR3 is TGCGCCAGCAGCCAAGGCGTCGCAGGGAGCGGCAATCAGCCCCAGCATTTT.

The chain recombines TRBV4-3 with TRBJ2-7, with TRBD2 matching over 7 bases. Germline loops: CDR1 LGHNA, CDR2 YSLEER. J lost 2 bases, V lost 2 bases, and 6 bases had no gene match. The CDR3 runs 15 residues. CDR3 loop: CASSQLPSGTYEQYF. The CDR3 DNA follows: TGCGCCAGCAGCCAACTGCCTAGCGGCACCTACGAGCAGTACTTC.

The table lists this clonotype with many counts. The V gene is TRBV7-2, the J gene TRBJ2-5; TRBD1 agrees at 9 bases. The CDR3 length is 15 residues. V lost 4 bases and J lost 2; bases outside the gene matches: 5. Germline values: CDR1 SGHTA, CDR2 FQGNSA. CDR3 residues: CASSSGQGAQETQYF. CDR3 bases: TGTGCCAGCAGCTCGGGACAGGGAGCTCAAGAGACCCAGTACTTC.

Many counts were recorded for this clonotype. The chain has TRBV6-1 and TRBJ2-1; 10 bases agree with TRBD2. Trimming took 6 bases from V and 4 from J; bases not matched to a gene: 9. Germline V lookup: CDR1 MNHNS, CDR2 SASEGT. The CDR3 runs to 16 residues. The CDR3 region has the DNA TGTGCCAGCAGCCGAGCGGGGGGGCCATGGTACAATGAGCAGTTCTTC. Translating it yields CASSRAGGPWYNEQFF.

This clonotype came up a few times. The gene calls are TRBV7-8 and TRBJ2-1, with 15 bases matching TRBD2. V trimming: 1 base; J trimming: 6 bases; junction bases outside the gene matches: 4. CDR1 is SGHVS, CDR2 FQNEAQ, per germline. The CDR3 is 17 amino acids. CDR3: CASSLVPGLAGGNEQFF. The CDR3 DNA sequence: TGTGCCAGCAGCTTAGTACCGGGACTAGCGGGGGGCAATGAGCAGTTCTTC.

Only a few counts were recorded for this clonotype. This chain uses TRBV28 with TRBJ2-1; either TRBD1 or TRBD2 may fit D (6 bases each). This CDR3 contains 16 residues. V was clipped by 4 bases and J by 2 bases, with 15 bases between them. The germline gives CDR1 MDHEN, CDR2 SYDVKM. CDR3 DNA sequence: TGTGCCAGCAGTTCGTTGGGCGGGACACCCTACAATGAGCAGTTCTTC. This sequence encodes CASSSLGGTPYNEQFF.

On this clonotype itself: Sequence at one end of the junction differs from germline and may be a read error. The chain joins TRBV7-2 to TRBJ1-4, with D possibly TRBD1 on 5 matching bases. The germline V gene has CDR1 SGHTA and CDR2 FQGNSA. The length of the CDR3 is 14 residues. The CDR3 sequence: CARSWTTTNEKLFF. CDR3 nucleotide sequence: TGTGCCCGCAGCTGGACAACAACTAATGAAAAACTGTTTTTT.